This TCR beta chain was recorded in a study of CD8 T cells in ankylosing spondylitis. Whole-study results and caveats: The clones that were linked to disease were reported to be significantly enriched in matched synovial fluid samples from ankylosing spondylitis patients. CD8+ cells made up the disease-linked clones, which were relatively rare in peripheral blood.

In TCRdb, the 5' RACE reads were re-called with MiXCR into one record per CDR3 protein. This sample carries about 130,000 distinct CDR3 sequences, about 7.3% of them seen once, and the ten largest clones take around 12%. This clonotype was found many times. Its antigen is unidentified. The CDR3 length is 14 residues. Germline V gene data show CDR1 as MNHEY and CDR2 as SMNVEV (reference sequence). V gave up 6 bases and J gave up 4 bases, with 15 bases separating them. The chain has TRBV27 and TRBJ2-5; TRBD2 might be the D (5 bases). This clonotype was sampled from a female donor with ankylosing spondylitis or in good health (not recorded which). Sequenced material: blood, either unsorted or a sorted T cell fraction (not recorded which). The CDR3 DNA is TGTGCCAGCAGGCAAAACCCGGGAACAGAGACCCAGTACTTC. It encodes CASRQNPGTETQYF.